The 24 T cell receptor beta chains in this list originate from one sample, sequenced in a study of T cell responses to AZD1222 COVID-19 vaccine. This table comes from immunoSEQ multiplex PCR, and its TCRdb copy is limited to in-frame clones, with some not included. Of approximately 120,000 clones in the sample, roughly 86% were seen once. The source was peripheral blood, collected 28 days after the second AZD1222 dose. The receptors were sampled from an adult who received the AZD1222 COVID-19 vaccine.

The chain recombines TRBV11-2 with TRBJ1-2, with D unclear. This CDR3 spans 13 amino acids. V gave up 2 bases and J gave up 1 base, with 5 bases separating them. Germline CDR1 and CDR2: SGHAT and FQNNGV. The DNA for the CDR3 is TGTGCCAGCAGCTTACGAATTAACTATGGCTACACCTTC. Protein: CASSLRINYGYTF.

This clone was detected only a few times. The chain employs TRBV6-2 or TRBV6-3 and TRBJ1-1; 7 bases agree with TRBD1. The V segment lost 5 bases and the J segment 5 bases; nucleotides outside the gene matches: 8. Per germline, CDR1 MNHEY and CDR2 SVGEGT. This CDR3 comprises 14 residues. The CDR3 reads CASSLTRGRTEAFF. In DNA form, the CDR3 reads TGTGCCAGCAGTCTTACGAGGGGGCGAACTGAAGCTTTCTTT.

This clone has only one observation. The genes are TRBV19 and TRBJ1-1, with D possibly being TRBD1 (5 bases). This CDR3 contains 14 residues. Germline V CDR1 and CDR2: LNHDA, SQIVND (reference sequence). V lost 1 base to trimming and J lost 3 bases, with 9 bases between them. Here the CDR3 DNA reads TGTGCCAGTAGTATAGGGGGCGCGCACACTGAAGCTTTCTTT. It codes for CASSIGGAHTEAFF.

This chain uses TRBV6-5 with TRBJ1-5, with D tentatively TRBD1 (5 bases). Germline-derived CDR1 and CDR2 are MNHEY and SVGAGI. The CDR3 is 14 amino acids. V gave up 6 bases and J gave up 7 bases, with 16 bases separating them. CDR3: CASSPGTGRQPQHF. The CDR3 DNA is TGTGCCAGCAGCCCAGGGACGGGCCGCCAGCCCCAGCATTTT.

This chain joins TRBV24-1 and TRBJ2-5, with D maybe TRBD1 (6 bases). Germline V gene sequence: CDR1 KGHDR, CDR2 SFDVKD. This CDR3 spans 16 amino acids. V was pared by 4 bases and J by 4 bases, with 18 bases between. CDR3: CATSDYKQGFAETQYF. The CDR3 DNA is TGTGCCACCAGTGACTATAAACAGGGTTTCGCAGAGACCCAGTACTTC.

The CDR3 coding sequence is TGTGCCAGCAGCAGGGGACAGGCATTCTCTAATGAGCAGTTCTTC. Translated: CASSRGQAFSNEQFF. The chain links TRBV5-6 to TRBJ2-1; 8 positions agree with TRBD1. Trimming removed 4 bases from V and 7 bases from J; junction bases left unmatched: 10. The CDR3 sequence is 15 residues long. Germline values: CDR1 SGHDT, CDR2 YYEEEE.

The chain uses TRBV28 and TRBJ2-3, with a tentative D call TRBD1 (6 bases). Trimming removed 10 bases at V and 2 bases at J, with 16 bases between. The CDR3 is 14 residues long. Germline lookup yields CDR1 MDHEN and CDR2 SYDVKM. The CDR3 nucleotides read TGTGCCACACTCCGGGACACATTCACAGATACGCAGTATTTT. Protein product: CATLRDTFTDTQYF.

This chain connects TRBV7-3 to TRBJ2-1; 10 nucleotides match TRBD2. The CDR3 extends over 18 amino acids. Germline CDR1 and CDR2: SGHTA and FQGTGA. V dropped 8 bases and J dropped 1; count of bases not matched to a gene: 14. CDR3 sequence reads: CASGSAGGPESSYNEQFF. The CDR3 DNA sequence: TGTGCCAGCGGTTCAGCGGGGGGGCCTGAATCGTCCTACAATGAGCAGTTCTTC.

The rearrangement joins TRBV27 to TRBJ1-5; 11 nucleotides align to TRBD1. The CDR3 runs 14 residues. The germline V gene encodes CDR1 MNHEY and CDR2 SMNVEV (reference sequence). V shed 5 bases and J 7 bases; nucleotides not matched to a gene: 4. The chain's CDR3 is CASSPRTGGQPQHF. The CDR3 nucleotides read TGTGCCAGCAGTCCGAGGACAGGGGGCCAGCCCCAGCATTTT.

The chain carries TRBV4-1 and TRBJ2-5, with D perhaps matching TRBD1 or TRBD2 (6 bases each). The length of the CDR3 is 14 residues. Trimming cost V 0 bases and J 5 bases, with 10 bases left between them. In germline, CDR1 is MGHRA, CDR2 YSYEKL. The CDR3 DNA follows: TGCGCCAGCAGCCAAGATCGGAGGGGGGAGACCCAGTACTTC. This encodes CASSQDRRGETQYF.

The chain is built from TRBV12-3 or TRBV12-4 and TRBJ1-1; D gene uncertain. V was trimmed by 0 bases and J by 8 bases, leaving 7 bases between them. The CDR3 length is 12 residues. CDR3 loop: CASSLAGPEAFF. CDR3 sequence (DNA): TGTGCCAGCAGTTTAGCGGGTCCAGAAGCTTTCTTT.

V is TRBV19 and J is TRBJ1-4, with a possible D match to TRBD1 (6 bases). The length of the CDR3 is 14 residues. Germline V gene lookup returns CDR1 LNHDA and CDR2 SQIVND (reference sequence). The V end lost 7 bases, the J end lost 8 bases, and 17 bases lay between the germline ends. CDR3 loop: CASTHQGSVEKLFF. CDR3 in DNA: TGTGCCAGTACACACCAGGGGTCGGTGGAAAAACTGTTTTTT.

V usage is TRBV7-9 and J usage is TRBJ2-7, with unresolved D. The CDR3 loop spans 15 amino acids. The V end was cut by 1 base, the J end by 0 bases, with 10 bases between. Germline-derived CDR1 and CDR2 are SEHNR and FQNEAQ (reference sequence). The CDR3 protein is CASSLDRLHSYEQYF. Written as DNA, the CDR3 is TGTGCCAGCAGCTTAGACCGGCTACACTCCTACGAGCAGTACTTC.

This clone was counted once. This chain links TRBV12-3 or TRBV12-4 with TRBJ2-1; D possibly corresponds to TRBD2 (5 bases). Between the trimmed V and J ends, which lost 2 bases and 11 bases, there was a span of 10 bases. The CDR3 spans 12 residues. The CDR3, as DNA: TGTGCCAGCAGTTTAAGACTACCTAAGCAGTTCTTC. Translation gives CASSLRLPKQFF.

The chain links TRBV2 to TRBJ1-2; 7 bases agree with TRBD1. The ends lost 6 bases at V and 5 bases at J; junction bases unmatched: 9. The germline V gene encodes CDR1 SNHLY and CDR2 FYNNEI. This CDR3 has 14 residues. As DNA, the CDR3 is TGTGCCAGCAGCCTTCGGACAGGAGCATATGGCTACACCTTC. Its protein product is CASSLRTGAYGYTF.

This chain links TRBV9 with TRBJ2-3; D is uncertain. The CDR3 has 15 residues. Germline V gene lookup returns CDR1 SGDLS and CDR2 YYNGEE. Trimming removed 3 bases at V and 1 base at J, with 12 bases between. CDR3 sequence reads: CASSAAGWGTDTQYF. CDR3 coding DNA: TGTGCCAGCAGCGCCGCAGGTTGGGGCACAGATACGCAGTATTTT.

This clone was observed a handful of times. The chain recombines TRBV9 with TRBJ2-1; 7 bases line up with TRBD1. Per germline, CDR1 SGDLS and CDR2 YYNGEE. Trimming at V came to 2 bases and at J to 5 bases, leaving 4 bases not matched to a gene. CDR3 length: 14 residues. The CDR3 loop reads CASSVGQANNEQFF. The CDR3 bases are TGTGCCAGCAGCGTTGGACAGGCCAACAATGAGCAGTTCTTC.

The chain is built from TRBV3-1 (or the pseudogene TRBV3-2) and TRBJ2-7, with unresolved D. Germline V gene sequence: CDR1 LGHDT, CDR2 YNNKEL (reference sequence). The CDR3 covers 14 residues. V was clipped by 3 bases and J by 2 bases, with 11 bases between them. The CDR3 loop is CASSQIGVAYEQYF. The CDR3 DNA reads TGTGCCAGCAGCCAGATTGGGGTGGCCTACGAGCAGTACTTC.

J is TRBJ1-1 and V is TRBV12-3 or TRBV12-4; 7 bases match TRBD1. The CDR3 is 12 amino acids. V shed 4 bases and J 11 bases; nucleotides not matched to a gene: 7. Here the CDR3 DNA reads TGTGCCAGCAGTTGGACAGGAGTGGGTGCTTTCTTT. Translation gives CASSWTGVGAFF.

The chain employs TRBV12-3 or TRBV12-4 and TRBJ2-7, with 7 bases fitting TRBD1. With 5 bases clipped from V and 4 bases from J, the junction kept 5 bases outside the gene matches. There are 13 residues in the CDR3. The CDR3 loop is CASSPGQVYEQYF. CDR3 nucleotides: TGTGCCAGCAGTCCAGGACAGGTTTACGAGCAGTACTTC.

The V call is TRBV10-2, the J call TRBJ1-2; no clear D. The length of the CDR3 is 13 residues. V was pared by 6 bases and J by 4 bases, with 12 bases between. CDR1 WSHSY and CDR2 SAAADI come from the germline V gene. This CDR3 is CASRDGGTYGYTF. The CDR3 DNA is TGCGCCAGCAGGGACGGCGGAACCTATGGCTACACCTTC.

The chain uses TRBV24-1 and TRBJ1-5; TRBD1 is a possible D gene (5 bases). From germline, CDR1 is KGHDR and CDR2 SFDVKD. V shed 5 bases and J shed 3 bases, with 19 bases lying between them. The CDR3 sequence is 17 residues long. CDR3 in DNA: TGTGCCACCAGTGGGGACCGCCAGCCCAAAAACAATCAGCCCCAGCATTTT. Translation gives CATSGDRQPKNNQPQHF.

The J gene is TRBJ2-4, the V gene TRBV27; D remains ambiguous. CDR1 and CDR2 from the germline V gene are MNHEY and SMNVEV (reference sequence). The CDR3 covers 14 residues. With 0 bases removed from V and 6 bases from J, the gap between germline ends came to 9 bases. In DNA, the CDR3 is TGTGCCAGCAGTTTATCCGGGTTAGGAAACATTCAGTACTTC. Its translation: CASSLSGLGNIQYF.

This rearrangement joins TRBV9 to TRBJ1-4, with D unresolved. Germline V gives CDR1 SGDLS, CDR2 YYNGEE. The V end was cut by 3 bases, the J end by 7 bases, with 13 bases between. This CDR3 is built from 14 residues. The CDR3 DNA sequence: TGTGCCAGCAGCGACCCGACCAGCGGTGAAAAACTGTTTTTT. Its protein is CASSDPTSGEKLFF.